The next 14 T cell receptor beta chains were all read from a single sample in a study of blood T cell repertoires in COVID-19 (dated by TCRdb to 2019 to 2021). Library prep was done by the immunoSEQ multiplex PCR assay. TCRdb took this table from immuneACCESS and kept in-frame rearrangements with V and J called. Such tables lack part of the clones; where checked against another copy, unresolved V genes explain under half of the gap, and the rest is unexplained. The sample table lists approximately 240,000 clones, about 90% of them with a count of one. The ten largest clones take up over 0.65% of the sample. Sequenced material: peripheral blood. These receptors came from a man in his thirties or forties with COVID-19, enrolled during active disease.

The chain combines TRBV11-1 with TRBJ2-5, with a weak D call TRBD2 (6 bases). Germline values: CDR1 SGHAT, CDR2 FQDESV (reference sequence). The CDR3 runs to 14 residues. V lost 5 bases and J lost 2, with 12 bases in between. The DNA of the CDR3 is TGTGCCAGCAGCGTTGGCGGGATGCAAGAGACCCAGTACTTC. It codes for CASSVGGMQETQYF.

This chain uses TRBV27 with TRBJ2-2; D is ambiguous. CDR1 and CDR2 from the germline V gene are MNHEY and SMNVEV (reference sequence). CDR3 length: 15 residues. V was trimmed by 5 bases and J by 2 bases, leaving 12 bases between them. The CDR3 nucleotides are TGTGCCAGCAGTCACGCCTGGGCCAACACCGGGGAGCTGTTTTTT. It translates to CASSHAWANTGELFF.

The CDR3 region has the DNA TGCGCCAGCAGCTTGGGCCAGGGGGCCTGGGAGACCCAGTACTTC. Translated: CASSLGQGAWETQYF. The chain has TRBV5-1 and TRBJ2-5, with TRBD1 identical over 8 bases. J gave up 5 bases and V 0 bases, and 6 bases lay outside the gene matches. The CDR3 length is 15 residues. Germline V gene lookup returns CDR1 SGHRS and CDR2 YFSETQ. Looking up the rest from reference TRBV5-1 and TRBJ2-5 gives the full variable domain: KAGVTQTPRYLIKTRGQQVTLSCSPISGHRSVSWYQQTPGQGLQFLFEYFSETQRNKGNFPGRFSGRQFSNSRSEMNVSTLELGDSALYLCASSLGQGAWETQYFGPGTRLLVL.

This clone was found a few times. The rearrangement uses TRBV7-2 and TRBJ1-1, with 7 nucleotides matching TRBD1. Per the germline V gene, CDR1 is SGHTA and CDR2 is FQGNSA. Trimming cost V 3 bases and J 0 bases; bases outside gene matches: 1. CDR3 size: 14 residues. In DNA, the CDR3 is TGTGCCAGCAGCTTTGACAGGGTGAACACTGAAGCTTTCTTT. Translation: CASSFDRVNTEAFF.

The CDR3 DNA follows: TGCGCCAGCAGCTTGGCTAGCGGGGGGGCCAGTGAGCAGTTCTTC. Protein product: CASSLASGGASEQFF. The chain joins TRBV5-1 to TRBJ2-1; 12 nucleotides agree with TRBD2. V was pared by 0 bases and J by 9 bases, with 4 bases of the junction left unmatched. CDR3 length equals 15 residues. The V gene's germline CDR1 is SGHRS and CDR2 YFSETQ.

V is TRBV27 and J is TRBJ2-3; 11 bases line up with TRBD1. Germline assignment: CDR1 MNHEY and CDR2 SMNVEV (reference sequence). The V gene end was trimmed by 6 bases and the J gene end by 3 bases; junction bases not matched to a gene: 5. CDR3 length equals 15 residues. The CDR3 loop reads CASRRTGGLTDTQYF. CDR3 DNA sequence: TGTGCCAGCAGAAGGACAGGGGGCTTGACAGATACGCAGTATTTT.

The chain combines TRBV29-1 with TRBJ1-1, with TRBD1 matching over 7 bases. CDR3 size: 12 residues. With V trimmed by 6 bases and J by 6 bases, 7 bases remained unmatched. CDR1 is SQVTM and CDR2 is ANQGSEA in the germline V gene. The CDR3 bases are TGCAGCGTCTCCGACAGGGAGCCTGAAGCTTTCTTT. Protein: CSVSDREPEAFF.

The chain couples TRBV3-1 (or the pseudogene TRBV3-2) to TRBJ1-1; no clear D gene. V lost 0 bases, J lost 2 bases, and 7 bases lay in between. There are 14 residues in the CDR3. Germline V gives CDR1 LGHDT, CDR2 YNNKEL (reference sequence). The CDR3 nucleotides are TGTGCCAGCAGCCAAGAAGGACTTAACACTGAAGCTTTCTTT. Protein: CASSQEGLNTEAFF.

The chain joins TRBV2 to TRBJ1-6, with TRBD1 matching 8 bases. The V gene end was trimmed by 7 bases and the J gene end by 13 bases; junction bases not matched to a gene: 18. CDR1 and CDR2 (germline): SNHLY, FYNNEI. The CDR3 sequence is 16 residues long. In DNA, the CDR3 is TGTGCCAGCACCCTTCAGAGAACAGGGGGGGGTCGCCCCCTCCACTTT. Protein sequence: CASTLQRTGGGRPLHF.

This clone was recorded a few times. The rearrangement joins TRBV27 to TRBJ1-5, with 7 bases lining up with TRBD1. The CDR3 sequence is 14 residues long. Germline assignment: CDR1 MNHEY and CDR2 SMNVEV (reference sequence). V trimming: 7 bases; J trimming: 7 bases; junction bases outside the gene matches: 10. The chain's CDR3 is CASTQRQGRQPQHF. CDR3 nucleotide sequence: TGTGCCAGCACCCAAAGACAGGGAAGACAGCCCCAGCATTTT.

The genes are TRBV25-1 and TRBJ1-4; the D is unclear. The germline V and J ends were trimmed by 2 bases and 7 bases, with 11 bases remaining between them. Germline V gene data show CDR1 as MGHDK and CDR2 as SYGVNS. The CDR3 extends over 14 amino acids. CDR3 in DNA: TGTGCCAGCAGTGAACTCGTAGGAGGTGAAAAACTGTTTTTT. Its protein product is CASSELVGGEKLFF. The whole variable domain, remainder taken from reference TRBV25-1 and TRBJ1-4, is EADIYQTPRYLVIGTGKKITLECSQTMGHDKMYWYQQDPGMELHLIHYSYGVNSTEKGDLSSESTVSRIRTEHFPLTLESARPSHTSQYLCASSELVGGEKLFFGSGTQLSVL.

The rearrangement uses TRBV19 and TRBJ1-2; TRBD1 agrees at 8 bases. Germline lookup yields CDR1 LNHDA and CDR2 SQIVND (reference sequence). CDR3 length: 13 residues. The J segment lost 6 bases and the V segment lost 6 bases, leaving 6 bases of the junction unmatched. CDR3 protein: CASSPGQDNGYTF. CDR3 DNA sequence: TGTGCCAGTAGCCCGGGACAGGATAATGGCTACACCTTC.

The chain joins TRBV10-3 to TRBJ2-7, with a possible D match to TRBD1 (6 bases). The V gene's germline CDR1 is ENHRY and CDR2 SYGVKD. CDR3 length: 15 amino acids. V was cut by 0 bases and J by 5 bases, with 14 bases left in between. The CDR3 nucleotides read TGTGCCATCAGTGAGTCACAGGGTCCTGGTGACGAGCAGTACTTC. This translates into CAISESQGPGDEQYF.

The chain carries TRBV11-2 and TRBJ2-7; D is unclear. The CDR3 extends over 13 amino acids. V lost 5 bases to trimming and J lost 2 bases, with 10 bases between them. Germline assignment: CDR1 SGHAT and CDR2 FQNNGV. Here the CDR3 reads CASSRTDTYEQYF. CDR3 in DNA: TGTGCCAGCAGCCGAACCGACACCTACGAGCAGTACTTC.